The 25 T cell receptor beta chains presented below share a single source sample, sequenced in a study of blood T cell repertoires in COVID-19. The assay was immunoSEQ multiplex PCR, and TCRdb's table has in-frame clones only and misses some. The sample lists a few hundred thousand clones, 70% to 90% occurring once. The specimen was PBMCs or T cells enriched from blood (not recorded which). The receptor set was obtained from a woman under 40 who had recovered from COVID-19.

As regards this clone: Other DNA sequences in this specimen translate into the identical CDR3. The chain's CDR3 is CASSLGGNSPLHF. For the CDR3, the DNA is TGTGCCAGCAGTTTGGGAGGCAATTCACCCCTCCACTTT. The chain recombines TRBV27 with TRBJ1-6; D unresolved. Trimming pared 3 bases from V and 7 bases from J, leaving 7 bases between. The length of the CDR3 is 13 residues. The germline V gene has CDR1 MNHEY and CDR2 SMNVEV (reference sequence).

The rearrangement links TRBV18 to TRBJ2-7, with 14 bases identical to TRBD2. V gave up 3 bases and J gave up 3 bases; unmatched junction bases: 19. The CDR3 loop spans 21 amino acids. The V gene's germline CDR1 is KGHSH and CDR2 LQKENI. The CDR3 region is CASSPPYRTSGRSGGSYEQYF. DNA of the CDR3: TGTGCCAGCTCACCTCCCTACCGGACTAGCGGGAGGTCGGGCGGGAGCTACGAGCAGTACTTC.

This clone was observed once. The gene calls are TRBV28 and TRBJ1-5, with 9 bases fitting TRBD1. The CDR3 extends over 15 amino acids. Unmatched junction bases numbered 7, after V lost 3 bases and J lost 7 bases. The V gene's germline CDR1 is MDHEN and CDR2 SYDVKM. DNA for the CDR3: TGTGCCAGCAGTTTGGCTGGGACAGGGAACCAGCCCCAGCATTTT. It encodes CASSLAGTGNQPQHF. The variable domain in full, completed from reference TRBV28 and TRBJ1-5, reads DVKVTQSSRYLVKRTGEKVFLECVQDMDHENMFWYRQDPGLGLRLIYFSYDVKMKEKGDIPEGYSVSREKKERFSLILESASTNQTSMYLCASSLAGTGNQPQHFGDGTRLSIL.

This clone was counted once. This chain uses TRBV4-2 with TRBJ1-3, with D uncertain. Trimming removed 0 bases from V and 0 bases from J, with 9 bases in between. Germline V gene data show CDR1 as LGHNA and CDR2 as YNFKEQ. CDR3 length: 16 amino acids. CDR3 coding DNA: TGTGCCAGCAGCCAAGAAGCCCCCAACTCTGGAAACACCATATATTTT. Translating gives CASSQEAPNSGNTIYF.

The V call is TRBV28, the J call TRBJ1-2; 12 positions match TRBD1. This CDR3 comprises 14 residues. Germline values: CDR1 MDHEN, CDR2 SYDVKM. Trimming at V came to 4 bases and at J to 8 bases, leaving 5 bases not matched to a gene. CDR3 DNA sequence: TGTGCCAGCAGTTCCGGGACAGGGGGCGGAGGCTACACCTTC. It is translated as CASSSGTGGGGYTF.

V usage is TRBV6-5 and J usage is TRBJ1-2; 9 nucleotides align to TRBD1. This CDR3 region has 15 residues. Trimming took 0 bases from V and 8 from J; bases not matched to a gene: 7. Germline-derived CDR1 and CDR2 are MNHEY and SVGAGI. The CDR3 reads CASSYSDRGVEGYTF. CDR3 DNA: TGTGCCAGCAGTTACTCGGACAGGGGAGTTGAAGGCTACACCTTC.

The chain couples TRBV19 to TRBJ1-5; 8 nucleotides agree with TRBD1. J gave up 1 base and V 5 bases, and 16 bases lay outside the gene matches. CDR3 size: 19 residues. From germline, CDR1 is LNHDA and CDR2 SQIVND (reference sequence). This chain's CDR3 is CASSPGQGRFRVSNQPQHF. CDR3 in DNA: TGTGCCAGTAGTCCTGGACAGGGTAGGTTTCGGGTCAGCAATCAGCCCCAGCATTTT.

The chain carries TRBV19 and TRBJ1-2; 9 bases align to TRBD1. The length of the CDR3 is 15 residues. Germline V CDR1 and CDR2: LNHDA, SQIVND (reference sequence). Unmatched junction bases numbered 7, after V lost 4 bases and J lost 4 bases. The CDR3 loop reads CASSRSGTGPYGYTF. As DNA, the CDR3 is TGTGCCAGTAGTAGGTCCGGGACAGGGCCCTATGGCTACACCTTC.

In its sample, this clone was seen once. J is TRBJ1-5 and V is TRBV10-3; TRBD1 matches at 7 bases. Germline V lookup: CDR1 ENHRY, CDR2 SYGVKD. The CDR3 totals 17 residues. V lost 2 bases to trimming and J lost 4 bases; unmatched junction nucleotides: 11. The CDR3 nucleotides read TGTGCCATCAGTGAGAGGGCACTGGACAGGCAAAATCAGCCCCAGCATTTT. Its translation is CAISERALDRQNQPQHF.

The chain uses TRBV3-1 (or the pseudogene TRBV3-2) and TRBJ1-2; TRBD1 is a possible D gene (5 bases). CDR1 is LGHDT and CDR2 is YNNKEL in the germline V gene (reference sequence). Between the trimmed V and J ends, which lost 7 bases and 4 bases, there was a span of 10 bases. The CDR3 has 12 residues. CDR3 in DNA: TGTGCCAGCATGGGGGGAAGCTATGGCTACACCTTC. This sequence encodes CASMGGSYGYTF.

The V call is TRBV2, the J call TRBJ1-2, with D maybe TRBD1 (6 bases). Trimming stripped 2 bases from V and 7 bases from J, with 11 bases between. The CDR3 spans 13 residues. CDR1 and CDR2 from the germline V gene are SNHLY and FYNNEI. The CDR3: CASSERDTSGYTF. CDR3 bases: TGTGCCAGCAGTGAACGGGACACGTCTGGCTACACCTTC.

The chain has TRBV10-1 and TRBJ2-1, with no clear D. Germline-derived CDR1 and CDR2 are WNHNN and SYGVQD (reference sequence). This CDR3 region has 15 residues. V lost 8 bases to trimming and J lost 0 bases, with 14 bases between them. The CDR3 here is CASLESDPSYNEQFF. The DNA of the CDR3 is TGCGCCAGCCTAGAGAGCGACCCCTCCTACAATGAGCAGTTCTTC.

This chain uses TRBV7-9 with TRBJ1-5, with D unclear. V was pared by 4 bases and J by 3 bases, with 7 bases between. Germline CDR1 and CDR2: SEHNR and FQNEAQ (reference sequence). There are 13 residues in the CDR3. CDR3 in DNA: TGTGCCAGCAGCTCAGCCTTCAATCAGCCCCAGCATTTT. Protein: CASSSAFNQPQHF.

This chain links TRBV14 with TRBJ1-4; D gene ambiguous. V was clipped by 1 base and J by 6 bases, with 21 bases between them. This CDR3 has 18 residues. Germline CDR1 reads SGHDN; CDR2 reads FVKESK. In DNA, the CDR3 is TGTGCCAGCAGCCAAGGCCCCGGTGTCGGTCCCGGGGATGAAAAACTGTTTTTT. It encodes CASSQGPGVGPGDEKLFF.

V gene TRBV4-2 combines with J gene TRBJ2-7; 10 bases are a match to TRBD2. The germline V gene has CDR1 LGHNA and CDR2 YNFKEQ. CDR3 length: 15 residues. Trimming cost V 3 bases and J 0 bases; bases outside gene matches: 2. CDR3 residues: CASSQLAGDSYEQYF. CDR3 DNA sequence: TGTGCCAGCAGCCAGCTAGCGGGAGACTCCTACGAGCAGTACTTC.

This clone was counted only a few times. The rearrangement uses TRBV6-1 and TRBJ2-2; 7 nucleotides align to TRBD1. Germline loops: CDR1 MNHNS, CDR2 SASEGT. The V segment lost 4 bases and the J segment 1 base; nucleotides outside the gene matches: 9. The CDR3 loop spans 17 amino acids. This CDR3 is CASSVLYRGWNTGELFF. The CDR3 region has the DNA TGTGCCAGCAGTGTCCTCTACAGGGGCTGGAACACCGGGGAGCTGTTTTTT.

V gene TRBV18 combines with J gene TRBJ1-5; D unclear. The germline V gene has CDR1 KGHSH and CDR2 LQKENI. This CDR3 has 15 amino acids. V was shortened by 2 bases and J by 3 bases, with 11 bases between the two germline ends. For the CDR3, the DNA is TGTGCCAGCTCACCATTGGCCACCCCCAATCAGCCCCAGCATTTT. It specifies CASSPLATPNQPQHF.

This chain connects TRBV3-1 (or the pseudogene TRBV3-2) to TRBJ1-4; 9 nucleotides align to TRBD1. Germline assignment: CDR1 LGHDT and CDR2 YNNKEL (reference sequence). The CDR3 runs to 15 residues. The J segment lost 7 bases and the V segment lost 4 bases, leaving 7 bases of the junction unmatched. The CDR3 region is CASSPRTGEGEKLFF. The CDR3 DNA follows: TGTGCCAGCAGCCCTCGGACAGGGGAGGGTGAAAAACTGTTTTTT.

This chain joins TRBV6-6 and TRBJ2-2, with 7 bases aligning to TRBD2. The CDR3 covers 15 residues. Looked up from germline, CDR1 is MNHNY and CDR2 is SVGAGI (reference sequence). V trimming: 7 bases; J trimming: 5 bases; junction bases outside the gene matches: 10. In DNA, the CDR3 is TGTGCCAGCACCAATGGGGGGGTAAAAACCGGGGAGCTGTTTTTT. This sequence encodes CASTNGGVKTGELFF.

This rearrangement joins TRBV11-2 to TRBJ1-4; 10 bases map to TRBD1. The CDR3 loop spans 15 amino acids. Losses at the gene ends were 5 bases for V and 5 bases for J; bases not matched to a gene: 5. The germline gives CDR1 SGHAT, CDR2 FQNNGV. Written as DNA, the CDR3 is TGTGCCAGCAGCCCGTCGGGACAGGGGAATGAAAAACTGTTTTTT. Amino acids: CASSPSGQGNEKLFF.

The chain is built from TRBV4-1 and TRBJ1-3; no clear D gene. V lost 0 bases and J 0 bases, leaving 9 bases between the germline ends. Germline V gives CDR1 MGHRA, CDR2 YSYEKL. The CDR3 spans 16 residues. CDR3 in amino acids: CASSQDPGSSGNTIYF. The DNA of the CDR3 is TGCGCCAGCAGCCAAGACCCGGGTTCCTCTGGAAACACCATATATTTT.

The chain has TRBV19 and TRBJ1-2; D remains unclear. The germline V gene has CDR1 LNHDA and CDR2 SQIVND (reference sequence). This CDR3 is 14 amino acids long. V was shortened by 3 bases and J by 1 base, with 9 bases between the two germline ends. The CDR3 sequence is CASSIAQYNYGYTF. In nucleotides, the CDR3 is TGTGCCAGTAGTATTGCACAGTATAACTATGGCTACACCTTC.

Details on this clone: This could be a read error, since a much larger clone is one nucleotide away. The J gene is TRBJ2-7, the V gene TRBV4-2; 10 nucleotides agree with TRBD1. J gave up 3 bases and V 4 bases, and 3 bases lay outside the gene matches. This CDR3 region has 14 residues. CDR1 and CDR2 from the germline V gene are LGHNA and YNFKEQ. CDR3 in DNA: TGTGCCAGCAGCCCCGGGACAGGGGTCTACGAGCAGTACTTC. This gives the protein CASSPGTGVYEQYF.

The rearrangement uses TRBV18 and TRBJ1-1; no clear D gene. Germline V gene data show CDR1 as KGHSH and CDR2 as LQKENI. This CDR3 spans 14 amino acids. The V end lost 5 bases, the J end lost 2 bases, and 12 bases lay between the germline ends. The CDR3 loop reads CASSVVGSNTEAFF. The CDR3 region has the DNA TGTGCCAGCTCAGTTGTCGGGAGTAACACTGAAGCTTTCTTT.

The V and J genes are TRBV5-1 and TRBJ1-6; 7 nucleotides match TRBD1. Trimming at V came to 0 bases and at J to 9 bases, leaving 9 bases not matched to a gene. The CDR3 has 16 residues. CDR1 and CDR2 (germline): SGHRS, YFSETQ. Written as DNA, the CDR3 is TGCGCCAGCAGCTTGGCCCTTGGGACAGAGGGTTCACCCCTCCACTTT. This translates into CASSLALGTEGSPLHF.